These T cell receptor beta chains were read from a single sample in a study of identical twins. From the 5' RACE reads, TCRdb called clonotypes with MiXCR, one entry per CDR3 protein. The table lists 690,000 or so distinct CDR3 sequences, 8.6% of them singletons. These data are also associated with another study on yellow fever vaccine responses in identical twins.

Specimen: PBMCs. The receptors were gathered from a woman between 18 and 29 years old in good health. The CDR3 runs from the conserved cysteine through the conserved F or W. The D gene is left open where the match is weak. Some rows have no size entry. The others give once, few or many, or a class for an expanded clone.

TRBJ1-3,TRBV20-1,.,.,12,CSAQISGNTIYF,TGCAGTGCTCAGATATCTGGAAACACCATATATTTT
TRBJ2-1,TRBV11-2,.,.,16,CASSPLAHGPYNEQFF,TGTGCCAGCAGCCCATTAGCCCATGGTCCCTACAATGAGCAGTTCTTC
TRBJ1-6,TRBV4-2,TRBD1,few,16,CASSLKGSGQNSPLHF,TGTGCCAGCAGCCTCAAAGGGTCGGGACAGAATTCACCCCTCCACTTT
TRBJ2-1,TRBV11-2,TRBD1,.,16,CASSPHPGGPYNEQFF,TGTGCCAGCAGCCCGCATCCAGGGGGTCCGTACAATGAGCAGTTCTTC
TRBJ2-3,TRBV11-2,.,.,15,CASSREVISGDTQYF,TGTGCCAGCAGCCGCGAAGTTATTTCAGGAGATACGCAGTATTTT
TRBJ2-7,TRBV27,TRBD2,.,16,CASSPKGLAGVGEQYF,TGTGCCAGCAGTCCGAAGGGACTAGCGGGAGTCGGCGAGCAGTACTTC
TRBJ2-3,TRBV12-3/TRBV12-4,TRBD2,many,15,CASSLMRGGTDTQYF,TGTGCCAGCAGTTTAATGCGCGGGGGAACAGATACGCAGTATTTT
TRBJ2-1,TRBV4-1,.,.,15,CASSQVGLASDEQFF,TGCGCCAGCAGCCAAGTGGGTCTAGCGAGCGATGAGCAGTTCTTC
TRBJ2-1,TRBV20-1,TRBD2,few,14,CSARSGRASNEQFF,TGCAGTGCTAGGTCCGGGAGGGCCAGCAATGAGCAGTTCTTC
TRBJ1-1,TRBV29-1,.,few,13,CSARDGRPTEAFF,TGCAGCGCCCGGGACGGCCGTCCCACTGAAGCTTTCTTT
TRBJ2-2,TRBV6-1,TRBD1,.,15,CASSALGQAGGELFF,TGTGCCAGCAGTGCCCTGGGACAGGCAGGCGGGGAGCTGTTTTTT
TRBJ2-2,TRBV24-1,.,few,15,CATSDSLQYTGELFF,TGTGCCACCAGTGATTCGTTACAATACACCGGGGAGCTGTTTTTT
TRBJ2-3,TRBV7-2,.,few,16,CASSYTGRFSTDTQYF,TGTGCCAGCAGTTATACTGGACGGTTCAGCACAGATACGCAGTATTTT
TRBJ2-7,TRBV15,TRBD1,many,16,CATSRKTGKFSYEQYF,TGTGCCACCAGCAGAAAGACAGGGAAATTCTCCTACGAGCAGTACTTC
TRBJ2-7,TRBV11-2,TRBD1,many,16,CASSFPGGQGTYEQYF,TGTGCCAGCAGCTTTCCAGGGGGACAGGGTACCTACGAGCAGTACTTC
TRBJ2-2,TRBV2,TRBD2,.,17,CASSEELAGGPTGELFF,TGTGCCAGCAGTGAAGAGCTGGCGGGGGGGCCCACCGGGGAGCTGTTTTTT
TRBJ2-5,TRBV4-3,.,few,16,CASSQGSRGSQETQYF,TGCGCCAGCAGCCAAGGGTCCCGAGGGAGCCAAGAGACCCAGTACTTC
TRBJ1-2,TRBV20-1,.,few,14,CSARTSTTNYGYTF,TGCAGTGCTAGAACCAGTACCACTAACTATGGCTACACCTTC
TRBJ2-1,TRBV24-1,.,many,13,CATSDYDLDEQFF,TGTGCCACCAGTGATTACGACCTGGATGAGCAGTTCTTC
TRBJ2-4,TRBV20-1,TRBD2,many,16,CSATAASGGAKNIQYF,TGCAGTGCTACCGCGGCTAGCGGAGGAGCCAAAAACATTCAGTACTTC
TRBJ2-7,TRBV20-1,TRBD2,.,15,CSAYIGLAGLNEQYF,TGCAGTGCCTACATAGGACTAGCGGGATTGAACGAGCAGTACTTC
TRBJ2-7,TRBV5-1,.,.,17,CASSSTGGSLAPYEQYF,TGCGCCAGCAGCTCCACCGGGGGCAGTTTAGCCCCCTACGAGCAGTACTTC
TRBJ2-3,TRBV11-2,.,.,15,CASSLVPGNTDTQYF,TGTGCCAGCAGCTTAGTTCCTGGGAATACAGATACGCAGTATTTT
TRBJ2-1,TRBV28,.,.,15,CASSSLQSSYNEQFF,TGTGCCAGCAGTTCACTCCAAAGCTCCTACAATGAGCAGTTCTTC
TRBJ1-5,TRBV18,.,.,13,CASSPDVSQPQHF,TGTGCCAGCTCGCCCGACGTAAGTCAGCCCCAGCATTTT
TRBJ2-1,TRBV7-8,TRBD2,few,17,CASSLVTSGERYNEQFF,TGTGCCAGCAGCTTAGTAACTAGCGGGGAAAGATACAATGAGCAGTTCTTC
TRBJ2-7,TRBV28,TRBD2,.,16,CASSLYLPSGSYEQYF,TGTGCCAGCAGTTTATATCTCCCTAGCGGGAGTTACGAGCAGTACTTC
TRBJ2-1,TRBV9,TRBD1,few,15,CASSGQGVGYVEQFF,TGTGCCAGCAGTGGACAGGGGGTGGGCTACGTTGAGCAGTTCTTC
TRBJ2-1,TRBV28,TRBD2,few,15,CASTYHTGGPDEQFF,TGTGCCAGCACCTACCACACGGGGGGGCCGGATGAGCAGTTCTTC
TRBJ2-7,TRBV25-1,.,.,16,CASSGLGAGQSYEQYF,TGTGCCAGCAGCGGCCTAGGGGCAGGTCAATCCTACGAGCAGTACTTC
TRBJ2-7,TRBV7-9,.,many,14,CASSLSLIWYEQYF,TGTGCCAGCAGCTTATCGTTAATTTGGTACGAGCAGTACTTC
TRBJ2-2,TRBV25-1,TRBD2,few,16,CASSESLGGLGGELFF,TGTGCCAGCAGTGAATCTTTGGGAGGGCTTGGCGGGGAGCTGTTTTTT
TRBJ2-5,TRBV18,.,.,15,CASSPFGPPGETQYF,TGTGCCAGCTCACCATTTGGGCCCCCAGGGGAGACCCAGTACTTC
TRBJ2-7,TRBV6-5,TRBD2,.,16,CASSYAYSGGDHEQYF,TGTGCCAGCAGTTACGCGTATAGCGGGGGGGACCACGAGCAGTACTTC
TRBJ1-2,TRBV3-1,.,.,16,CASSQGLTVANYGYTF,TGTGCCAGCAGCCAAGGGTTGACAGTAGCTAACTATGGCTACACCTTC
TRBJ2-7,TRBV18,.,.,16,CASSPDRVADPYEQYF,TGTGCCAGCTCACCGGATCGGGTAGCGGATCCCTACGAGCAGTACTTC
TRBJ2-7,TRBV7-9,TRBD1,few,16,CASSSATGTGGYEQYF,TGTGCCAGCAGCTCCGCTACCGGGACAGGGGGCTACGAGCAGTACTTC
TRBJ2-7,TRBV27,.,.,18,CASSTRSTGFPSGYEQYF,TGTGCCAGCAGCACTAGGTCCACAGGGTTTCCTAGCGGCTACGAGCAGTACTTC
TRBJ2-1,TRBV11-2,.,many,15,CASSLAAGTFNEQFF,TGTGCCAGCAGCTTAGCTGCCGGGACTTTTAATGAGCAGTTCTTC
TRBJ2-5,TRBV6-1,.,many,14,CASSEVQVQETQYF,TGTGCCAGCAGTGAAGTGCAGGTTCAAGAGACCCAGTACTTC
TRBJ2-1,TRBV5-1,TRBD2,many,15,CASTVGGFKYNEQFF,TGCGCCAGCACCGTCGGGGGGTTCAAATACAATGAGCAGTTCTTC
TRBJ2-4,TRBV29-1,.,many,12,CSVLGGQNIQYF,TGCAGCGTTTTGGGAGGTCAAAACATTCAGTACTTC
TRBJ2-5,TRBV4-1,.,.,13,CASSLGHWETQYF,TGCGCCAGCAGCCTAGGCCATTGGGAGACCCAGTACTTC
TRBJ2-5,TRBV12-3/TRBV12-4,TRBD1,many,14,CASSKHRGRETQYF,TGTGCCAGCAGCAAACACAGGGGCCGGGAGACCCAGTACTTC
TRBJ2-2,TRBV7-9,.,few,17,CASSSRVGGENTGELFF,TGTGCCAGCAGCAGTAGGGTAGGCGGAGAGAACACCGGGGAGCTGTTTTTT
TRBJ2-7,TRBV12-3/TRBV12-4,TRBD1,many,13,CASRGQVTYEQYF,TGTGCCAGTAGGGGACAGGTTACCTACGAGCAGTACTTC
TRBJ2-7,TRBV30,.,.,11,CAWSVSSEQYF,TGTGCCTGGAGTGTAAGTTCCGAGCAGTACTTC
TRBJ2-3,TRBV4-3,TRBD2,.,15,CASSQVAGGSDTQYF,TGCGCCAGCAGCCAAGTGGCGGGAGGGTCAGATACGCAGTATTTT